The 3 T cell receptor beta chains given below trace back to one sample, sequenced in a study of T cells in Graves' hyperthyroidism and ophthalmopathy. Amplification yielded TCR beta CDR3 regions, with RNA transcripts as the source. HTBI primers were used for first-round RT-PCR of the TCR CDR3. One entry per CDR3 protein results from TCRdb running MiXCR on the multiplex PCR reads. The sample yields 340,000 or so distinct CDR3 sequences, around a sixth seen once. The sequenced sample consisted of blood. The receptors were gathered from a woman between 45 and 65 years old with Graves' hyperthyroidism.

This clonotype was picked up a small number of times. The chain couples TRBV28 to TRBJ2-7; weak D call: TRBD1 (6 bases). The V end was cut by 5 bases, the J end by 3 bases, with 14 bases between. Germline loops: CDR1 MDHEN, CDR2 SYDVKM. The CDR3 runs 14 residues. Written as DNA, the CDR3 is TGTGCCAGCAGTCCGCGAAGGGGGAACTACGAGCAGTACTTC. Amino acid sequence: CASSPRRGNYEQYF.

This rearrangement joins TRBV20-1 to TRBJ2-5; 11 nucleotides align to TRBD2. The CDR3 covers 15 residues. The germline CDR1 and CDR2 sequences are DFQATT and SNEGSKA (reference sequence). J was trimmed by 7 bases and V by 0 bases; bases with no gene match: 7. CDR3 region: CSARERLAGPGTQYF. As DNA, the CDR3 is TGCAGTGCTAGAGAAAGACTAGCGGGGCCGGGGACCCAGTACTTC.

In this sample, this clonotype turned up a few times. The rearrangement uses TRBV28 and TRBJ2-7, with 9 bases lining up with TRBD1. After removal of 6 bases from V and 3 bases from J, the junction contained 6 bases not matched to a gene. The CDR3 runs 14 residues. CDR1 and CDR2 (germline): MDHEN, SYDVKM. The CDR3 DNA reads TGTGCCAGCAGCGGGACAGGGAAGCACTACGAGCAGTACTTC. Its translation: CASSGTGKHYEQYF. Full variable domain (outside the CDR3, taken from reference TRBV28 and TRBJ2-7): DVKVTQSSRYLVKRTGEKVFLECVQDMDHENMFWYRQDPGLGLRLIYFSYDVKMKEKGDIPEGYSVSREKKERFSLILESASTNQTSMYLCASSGTGKHYEQYFGPGTRLTVT.